This T cell receptor beta chain was captured by sequencing in a study of cytotoxic CD8 clonotypes in ibrutinib-treated CLL. Sequencing used immunoSEQ multiplex PCR; TCRdb keeps in-frame clones, though not all of them. The data show 150,000 or so clones, 77% seen once. Germline CDR1 and CDR2: GTSNPN and SVGIG (reference sequence). Trimming cost V 4 bases and J 5 bases, with 11 bases left between them. This CDR3 has 12 amino acids. This chain links TRBV30 with TRBJ2-5; D may correspond to TRBD1 or TRBD2 (5 bases each). The receptor's source is a human donor with chronic lymphocytic leukemia. Here the sequenced sample was PBMCs, taken after 12 months of ibrutinib treatment. CDR3 amino acids: CAWTRGWETQYF. The CDR3 DNA is TGTGCCTGGACGAGGGGCTGGGAGACCCAGTACTTC.